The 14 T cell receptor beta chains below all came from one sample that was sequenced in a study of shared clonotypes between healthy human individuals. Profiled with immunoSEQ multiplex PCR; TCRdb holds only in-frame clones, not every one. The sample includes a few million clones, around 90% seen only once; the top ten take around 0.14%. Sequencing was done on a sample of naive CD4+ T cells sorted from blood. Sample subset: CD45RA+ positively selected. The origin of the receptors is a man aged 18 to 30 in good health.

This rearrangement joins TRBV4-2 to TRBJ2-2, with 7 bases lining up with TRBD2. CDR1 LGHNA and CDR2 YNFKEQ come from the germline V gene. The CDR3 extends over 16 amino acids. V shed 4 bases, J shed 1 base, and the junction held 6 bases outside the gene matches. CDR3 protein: CASSLSGGENTGELFF. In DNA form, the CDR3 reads TGTGCCAGCAGCCTGAGTGGGGGGGAGAACACCGGGGAGCTGTTTTTT.

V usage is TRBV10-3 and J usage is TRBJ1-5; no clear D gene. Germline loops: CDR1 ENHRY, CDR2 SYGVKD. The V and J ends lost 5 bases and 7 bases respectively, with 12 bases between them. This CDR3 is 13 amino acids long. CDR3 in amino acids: CAISLGGVQPQHF. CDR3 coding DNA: TGTGCCATCAGTCTTGGCGGGGTGCAGCCCCAGCATTTT.

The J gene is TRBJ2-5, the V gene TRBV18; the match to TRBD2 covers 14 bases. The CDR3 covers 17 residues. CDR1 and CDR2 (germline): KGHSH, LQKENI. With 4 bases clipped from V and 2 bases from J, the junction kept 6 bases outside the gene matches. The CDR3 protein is CASSLGTSGSGQETQYF. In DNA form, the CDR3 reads TGTGCCAGCTCACTTGGGACTAGCGGGAGCGGACAAGAGACCCAGTACTTC. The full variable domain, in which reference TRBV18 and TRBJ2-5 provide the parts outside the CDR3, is NAGVMQNPRHLVRRRGQEARLRCSPMKGHSHVYWYRQLPEEGLKFMVYLQKENIIDESGMPKERFSAEFPKEGPSILRIQQVVRGDSAAYFCASSLGTSGSGQETQYFGPGTRLLVL.

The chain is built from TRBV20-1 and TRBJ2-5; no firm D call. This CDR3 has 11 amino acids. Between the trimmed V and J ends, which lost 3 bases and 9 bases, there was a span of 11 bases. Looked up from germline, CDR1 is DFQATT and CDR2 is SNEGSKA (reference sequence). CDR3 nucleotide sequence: TGCAGTGCTAGTGTGGCTTCGGCCCAGTACTTC. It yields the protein CSASVASAQYF.

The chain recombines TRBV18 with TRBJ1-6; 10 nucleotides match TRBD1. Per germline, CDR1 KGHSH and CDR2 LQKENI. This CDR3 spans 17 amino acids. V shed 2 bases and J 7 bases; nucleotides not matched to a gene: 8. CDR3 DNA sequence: TGTGCCAGCTCACCAATATCGGGACAGGGGAGAAATTCACCCCTCCACTTT. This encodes CASSPISGQGRNSPLHF.

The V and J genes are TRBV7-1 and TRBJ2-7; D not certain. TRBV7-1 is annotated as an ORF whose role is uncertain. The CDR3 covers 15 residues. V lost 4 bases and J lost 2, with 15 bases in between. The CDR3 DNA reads TGTGCCAGCAGCTTAAGCGTGGGCAAAGCCTACGAGCAGTACTTC. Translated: CASSLSVGKAYEQYF.

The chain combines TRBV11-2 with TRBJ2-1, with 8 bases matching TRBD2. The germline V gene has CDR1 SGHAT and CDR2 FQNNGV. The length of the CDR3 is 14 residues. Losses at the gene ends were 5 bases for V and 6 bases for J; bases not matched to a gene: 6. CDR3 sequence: CASSRERGINEQFF. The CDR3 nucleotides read TGTGCCAGCAGCCGGGAGCGGGGGATCAATGAGCAGTTCTTC.

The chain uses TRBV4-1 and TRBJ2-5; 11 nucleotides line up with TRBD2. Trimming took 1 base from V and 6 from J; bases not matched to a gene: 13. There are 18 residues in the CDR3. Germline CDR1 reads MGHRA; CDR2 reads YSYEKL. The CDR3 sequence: CASSQVNPTSGSMKTQYF. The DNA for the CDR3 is TGCGCCAGCAGCCAAGTAAATCCCACTAGCGGGAGTATGAAGACCCAGTACTTC.

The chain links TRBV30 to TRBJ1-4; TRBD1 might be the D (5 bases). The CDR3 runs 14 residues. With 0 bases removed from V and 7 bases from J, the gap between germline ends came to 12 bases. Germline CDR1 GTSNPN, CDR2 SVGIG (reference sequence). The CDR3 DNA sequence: TGTGCCTGGAGTGTTGGGGACCTTGGTGAAAAACTGTTTTTT. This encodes CAWSVGDLGEKLFF.

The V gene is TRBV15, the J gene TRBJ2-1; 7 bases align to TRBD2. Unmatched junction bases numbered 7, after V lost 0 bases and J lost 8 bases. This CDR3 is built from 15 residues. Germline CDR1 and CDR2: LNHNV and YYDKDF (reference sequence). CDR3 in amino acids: CATSRDPTSYDEQFF. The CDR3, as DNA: TGTGCCACCAGCAGAGATCCGACTAGCTATGATGAGCAGTTCTTC. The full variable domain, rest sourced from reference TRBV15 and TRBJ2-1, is DAMVIQNPRYQVTQFGKPVTLSCSQTLNHNVMYWYQQKSSQAPKLLFHYYDKDFNNEADTPDNFQSRRPNTSFCFLDIRSPGLGDTAMYLCATSRDPTSYDEQFFGPGTRLTVL.

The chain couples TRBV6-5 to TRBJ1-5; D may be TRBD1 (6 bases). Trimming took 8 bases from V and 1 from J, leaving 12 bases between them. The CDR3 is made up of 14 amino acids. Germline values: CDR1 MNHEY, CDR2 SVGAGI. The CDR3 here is CASAKDSSNQPQHF. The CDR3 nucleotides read TGTGCCAGCGCTAAGGACAGCAGCAATCAGCCCCAGCATTTT.

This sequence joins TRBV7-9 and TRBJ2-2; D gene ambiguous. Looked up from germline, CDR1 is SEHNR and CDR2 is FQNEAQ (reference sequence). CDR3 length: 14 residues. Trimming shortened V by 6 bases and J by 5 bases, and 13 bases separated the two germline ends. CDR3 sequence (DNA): TGTGCCAGCAGAATTTCAATCCCTACCGGGGAGCTGTTTTTT. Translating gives CASRISIPTGELFF.

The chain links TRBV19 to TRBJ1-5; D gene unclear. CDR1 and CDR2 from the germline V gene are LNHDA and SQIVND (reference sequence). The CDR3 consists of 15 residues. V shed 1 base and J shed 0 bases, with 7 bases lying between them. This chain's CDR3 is CASSIVGSSNQPQHF. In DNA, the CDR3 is TGTGCCAGTAGTATAGTGGGGTCTAGCAATCAGCCCCAGCATTTT. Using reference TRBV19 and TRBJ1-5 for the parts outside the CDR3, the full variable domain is DGGITQSPKYLFRKEGQNVTLSCEQNLNHDAMYWYRQDPGQGLRLIYYSQIVNDFQKGDIAEGYSVSREKKESFPLTVTSAQKNPTAFYLCASSIVGSSNQPQHFGDGTRLSIL.

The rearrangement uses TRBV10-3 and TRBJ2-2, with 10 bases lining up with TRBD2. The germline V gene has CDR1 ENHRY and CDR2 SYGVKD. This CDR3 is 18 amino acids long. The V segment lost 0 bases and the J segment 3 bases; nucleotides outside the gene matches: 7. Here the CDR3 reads CAISESSGLAGDTGELFF. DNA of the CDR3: TGTGCCATCAGTGAGTCATCGGGGCTAGCGGGAGACACCGGGGAGCTGTTTTTT.